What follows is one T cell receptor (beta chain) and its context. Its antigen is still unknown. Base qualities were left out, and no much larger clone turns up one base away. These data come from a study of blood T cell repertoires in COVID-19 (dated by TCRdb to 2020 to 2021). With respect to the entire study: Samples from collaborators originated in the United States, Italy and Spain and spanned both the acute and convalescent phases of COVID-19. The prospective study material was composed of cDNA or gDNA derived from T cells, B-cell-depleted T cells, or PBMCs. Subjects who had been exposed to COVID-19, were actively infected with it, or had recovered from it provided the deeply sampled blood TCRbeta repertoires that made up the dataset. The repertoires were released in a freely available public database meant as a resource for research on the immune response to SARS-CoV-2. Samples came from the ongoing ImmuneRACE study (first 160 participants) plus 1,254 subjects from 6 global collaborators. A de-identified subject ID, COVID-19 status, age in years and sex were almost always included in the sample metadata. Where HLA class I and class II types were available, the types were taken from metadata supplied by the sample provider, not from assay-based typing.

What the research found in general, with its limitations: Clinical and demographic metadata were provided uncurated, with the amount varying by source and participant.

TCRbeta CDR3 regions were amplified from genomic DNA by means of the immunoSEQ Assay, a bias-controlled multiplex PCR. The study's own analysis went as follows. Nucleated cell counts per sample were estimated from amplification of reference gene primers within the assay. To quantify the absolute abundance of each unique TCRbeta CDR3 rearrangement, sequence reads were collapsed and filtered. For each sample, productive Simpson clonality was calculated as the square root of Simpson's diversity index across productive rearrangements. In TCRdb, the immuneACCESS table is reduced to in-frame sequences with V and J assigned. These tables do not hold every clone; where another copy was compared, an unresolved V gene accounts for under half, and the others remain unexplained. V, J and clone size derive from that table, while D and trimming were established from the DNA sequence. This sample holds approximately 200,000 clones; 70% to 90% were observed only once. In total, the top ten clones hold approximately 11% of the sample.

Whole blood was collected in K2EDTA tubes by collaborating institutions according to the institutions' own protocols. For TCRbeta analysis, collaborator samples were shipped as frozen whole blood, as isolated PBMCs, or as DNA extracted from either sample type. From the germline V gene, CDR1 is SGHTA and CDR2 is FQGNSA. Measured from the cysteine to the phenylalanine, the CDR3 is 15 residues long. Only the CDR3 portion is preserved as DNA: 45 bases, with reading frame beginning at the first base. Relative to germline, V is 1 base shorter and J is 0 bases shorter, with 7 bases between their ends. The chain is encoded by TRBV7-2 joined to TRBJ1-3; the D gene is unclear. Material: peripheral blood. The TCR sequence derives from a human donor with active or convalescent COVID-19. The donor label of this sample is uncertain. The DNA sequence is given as TGTGCCAGCAGCTTAGATTCAGTCTCTGGAAACACCATATATTTT. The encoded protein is CASSLDSVSGNTIYF.